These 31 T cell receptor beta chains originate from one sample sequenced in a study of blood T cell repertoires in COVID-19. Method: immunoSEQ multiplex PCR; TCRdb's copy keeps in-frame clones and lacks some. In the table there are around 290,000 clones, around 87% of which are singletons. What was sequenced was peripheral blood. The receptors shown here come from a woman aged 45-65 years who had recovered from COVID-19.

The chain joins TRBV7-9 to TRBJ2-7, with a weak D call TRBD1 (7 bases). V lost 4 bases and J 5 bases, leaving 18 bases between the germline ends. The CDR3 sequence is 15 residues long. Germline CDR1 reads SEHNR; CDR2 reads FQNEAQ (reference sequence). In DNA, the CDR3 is TGTGCCAGCAGCTCCCACCGTGCGGGACAGAACGAGCAGTACTTC. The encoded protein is CASSSHRAGQNEQYF.

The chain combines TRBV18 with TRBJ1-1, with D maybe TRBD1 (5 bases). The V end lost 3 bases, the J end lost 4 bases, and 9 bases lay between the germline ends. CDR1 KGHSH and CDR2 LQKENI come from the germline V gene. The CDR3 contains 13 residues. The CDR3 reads CASSPKRGTEAFF. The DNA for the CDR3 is TGTGCCAGCTCACCTAAAAGGGGCACTGAAGCTTTCTTT.

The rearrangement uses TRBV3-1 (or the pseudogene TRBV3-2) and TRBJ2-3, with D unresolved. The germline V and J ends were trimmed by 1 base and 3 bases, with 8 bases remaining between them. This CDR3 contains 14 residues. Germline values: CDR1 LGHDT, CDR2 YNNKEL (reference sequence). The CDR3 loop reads CASSQAVRTDTQYF. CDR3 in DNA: TGTGCCAGCAGCCAAGCGGTGCGGACAGATACGCAGTATTTT.

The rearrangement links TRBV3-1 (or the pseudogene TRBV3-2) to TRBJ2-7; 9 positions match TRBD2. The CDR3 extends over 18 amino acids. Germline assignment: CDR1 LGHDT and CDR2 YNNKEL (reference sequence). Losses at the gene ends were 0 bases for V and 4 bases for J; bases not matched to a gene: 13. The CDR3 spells CASSQDLVAGASGYEQYF. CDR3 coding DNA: TGTGCCAGCAGCCAAGATTTAGTAGCGGGGGCTAGTGGGTACGAGCAGTACTTC.

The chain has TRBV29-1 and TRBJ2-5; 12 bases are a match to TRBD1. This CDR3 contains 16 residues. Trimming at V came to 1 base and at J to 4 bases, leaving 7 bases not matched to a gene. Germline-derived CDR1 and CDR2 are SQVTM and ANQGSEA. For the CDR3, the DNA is TGCAGCGTTGAAGCGGGGGACAGGGGGCTGGGAGAGACCCAGTACTTC. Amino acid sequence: CSVEAGDRGLGETQYF.

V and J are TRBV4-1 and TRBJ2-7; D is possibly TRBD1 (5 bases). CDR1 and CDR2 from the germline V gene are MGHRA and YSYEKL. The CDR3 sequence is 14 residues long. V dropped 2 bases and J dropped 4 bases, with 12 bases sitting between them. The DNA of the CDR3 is TGCGCCAGCAGCCAACAACAGGTCTCGTACGAGCAGTACTTC. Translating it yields CASSQQQVSYEQYF.

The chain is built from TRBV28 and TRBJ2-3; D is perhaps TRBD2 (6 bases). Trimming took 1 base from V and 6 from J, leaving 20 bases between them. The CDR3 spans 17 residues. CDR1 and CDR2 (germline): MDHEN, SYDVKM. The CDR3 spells CASSLLSLAYRRDTQYF. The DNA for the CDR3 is TGTGCCAGCAGTTTATTATCGCTAGCGTACCGTAGGGATACGCAGTATTTT.

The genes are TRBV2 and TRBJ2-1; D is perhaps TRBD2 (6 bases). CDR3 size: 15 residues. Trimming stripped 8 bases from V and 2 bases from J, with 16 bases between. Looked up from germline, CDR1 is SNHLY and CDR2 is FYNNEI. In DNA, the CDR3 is TGTGCCAGCTCCCTAGATAGCGGAGCCTACAATGAGCAGTTCTTC. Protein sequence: CASSLDSGAYNEQFF.

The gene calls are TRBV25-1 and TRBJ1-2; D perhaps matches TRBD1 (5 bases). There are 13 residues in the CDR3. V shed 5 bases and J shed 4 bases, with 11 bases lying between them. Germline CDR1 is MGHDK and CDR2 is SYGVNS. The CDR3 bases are TGTGCCAGCAGTAGCTGGGGGGGCTATGGCTACACCTTC. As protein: CASSSWGGYGYTF.

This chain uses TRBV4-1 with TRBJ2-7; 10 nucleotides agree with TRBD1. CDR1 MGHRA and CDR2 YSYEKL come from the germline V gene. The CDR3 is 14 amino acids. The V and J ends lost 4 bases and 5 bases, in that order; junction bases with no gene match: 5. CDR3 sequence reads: CASSRLTGGHEQYF. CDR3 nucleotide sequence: TGCGCCAGCAGCCGGCTGACAGGGGGCCACGAGCAGTACTTC.

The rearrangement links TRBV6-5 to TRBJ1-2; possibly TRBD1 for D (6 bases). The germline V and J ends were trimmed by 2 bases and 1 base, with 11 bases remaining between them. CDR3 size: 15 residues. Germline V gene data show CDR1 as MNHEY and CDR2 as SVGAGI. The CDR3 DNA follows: TGTGCCAGCAGTTACGCGAGGACAGTTAACTATGGCTACACCTTC. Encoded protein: CASSYARTVNYGYTF.

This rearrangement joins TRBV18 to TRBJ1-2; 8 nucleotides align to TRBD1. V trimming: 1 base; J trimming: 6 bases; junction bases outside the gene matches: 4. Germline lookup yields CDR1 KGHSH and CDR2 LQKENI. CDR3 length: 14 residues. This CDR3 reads CASSPLSGGHGYTF. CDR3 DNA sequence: TGTGCCAGCTCACCACTCTCAGGGGGCCATGGCTACACCTTC.

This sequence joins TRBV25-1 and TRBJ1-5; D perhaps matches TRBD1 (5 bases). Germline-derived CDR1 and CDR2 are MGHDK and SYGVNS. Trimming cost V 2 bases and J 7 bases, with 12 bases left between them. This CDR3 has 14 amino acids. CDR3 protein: CASSETGGGQPQHF. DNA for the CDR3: TGTGCCAGCAGTGAAACGGGGGGAGGCCAGCCCCAGCATTTT.

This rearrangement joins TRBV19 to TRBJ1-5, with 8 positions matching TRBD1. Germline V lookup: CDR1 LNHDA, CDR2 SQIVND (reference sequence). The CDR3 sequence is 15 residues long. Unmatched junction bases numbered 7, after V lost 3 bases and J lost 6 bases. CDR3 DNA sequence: TGTGCCAGTAGTATTTTCTCGCAGGGGGCTCAGCCCCAGCATTTT. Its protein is CASSIFSQGAQPQHF.

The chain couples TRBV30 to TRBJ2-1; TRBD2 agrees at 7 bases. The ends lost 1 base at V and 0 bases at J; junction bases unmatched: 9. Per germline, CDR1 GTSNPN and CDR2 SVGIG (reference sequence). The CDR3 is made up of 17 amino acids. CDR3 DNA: TGTGCCTGGAGTGGTTACCTCAGCGGGATCTCCTACAATGAGCAGTTCTTC. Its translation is CAWSGYLSGISYNEQFF.

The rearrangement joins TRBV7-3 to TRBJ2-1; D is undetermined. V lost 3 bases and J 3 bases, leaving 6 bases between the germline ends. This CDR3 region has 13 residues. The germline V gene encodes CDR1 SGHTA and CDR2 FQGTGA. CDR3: CASSFSSYNEQFF. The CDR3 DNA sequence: TGTGCCAGCAGCTTTTCCAGCTACAATGAGCAGTTCTTC.

CDR3 in amino acids: CASSPGLGNEQFF. The CDR3 DNA follows: TGTGCCAGCAGCCCGGGACTTGGCAATGAGCAGTTCTTC. The rearrangement links TRBV3-1 (or the pseudogene TRBV3-2) to TRBJ2-1; the D gene is possibly TRBD2 (6 bases). The CDR3 runs to 13 residues. Trimming took off 4 bases at V and 6 bases at J, with 10 bases between the two ends. In germline, CDR1 is LGHDT, CDR2 YNNKEL (reference sequence).

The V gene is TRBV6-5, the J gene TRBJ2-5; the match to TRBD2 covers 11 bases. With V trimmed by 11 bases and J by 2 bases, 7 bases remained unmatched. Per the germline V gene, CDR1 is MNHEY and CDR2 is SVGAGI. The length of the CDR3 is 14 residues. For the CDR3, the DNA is TGTGCCGCGGGGACTAGCGGCGATCAAGAGACCCAGTACTTC. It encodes CAAGTSGDQETQYF.

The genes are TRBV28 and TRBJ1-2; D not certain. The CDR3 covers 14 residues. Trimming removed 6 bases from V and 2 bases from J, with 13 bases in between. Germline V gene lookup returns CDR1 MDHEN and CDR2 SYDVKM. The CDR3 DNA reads TGTGCCAGCAGGCTCCGGGGTATAAACTATGGCTACACCTTC. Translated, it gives CASRLRGINYGYTF.

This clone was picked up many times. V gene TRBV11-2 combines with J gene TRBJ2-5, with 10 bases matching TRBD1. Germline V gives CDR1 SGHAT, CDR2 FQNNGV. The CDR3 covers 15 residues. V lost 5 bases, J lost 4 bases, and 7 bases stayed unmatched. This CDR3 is CASSRRQGARETQYF. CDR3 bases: TGTGCCAGCAGCCGCCGACAGGGGGCTCGAGAGACCCAGTACTTC.

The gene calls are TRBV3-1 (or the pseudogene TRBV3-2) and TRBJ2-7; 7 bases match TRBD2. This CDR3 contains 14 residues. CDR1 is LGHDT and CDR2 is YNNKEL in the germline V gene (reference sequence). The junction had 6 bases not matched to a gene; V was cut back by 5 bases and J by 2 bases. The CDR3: CASSLGTITYEQYF. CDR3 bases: TGTGCCAGCAGCTTAGGGACTATCACCTACGAGCAGTACTTC.

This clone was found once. The CDR3 spells CASRTTGGAETQYF. DNA of the CDR3: TGTGCCAGTAGAACAACAGGGGGCGCGGAGACCCAGTACTTC. The chain is built from TRBV19 and TRBJ2-5, with 9 bases that match TRBD1. Germline trimming cut 6 bases from V and 5 bases from J; bases unmatched to any gene: 7. CDR1 LNHDA and CDR2 SQIVND come from the germline V gene (reference sequence). The CDR3 loop spans 14 amino acids.

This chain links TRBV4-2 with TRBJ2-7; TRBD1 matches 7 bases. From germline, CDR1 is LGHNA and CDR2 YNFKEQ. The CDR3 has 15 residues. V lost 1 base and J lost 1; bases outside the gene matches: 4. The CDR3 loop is CASSQAMGQSYEQYF. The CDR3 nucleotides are TGTGCCAGCAGCCAAGCCATGGGACAGTCCTACGAGCAGTACTTC.

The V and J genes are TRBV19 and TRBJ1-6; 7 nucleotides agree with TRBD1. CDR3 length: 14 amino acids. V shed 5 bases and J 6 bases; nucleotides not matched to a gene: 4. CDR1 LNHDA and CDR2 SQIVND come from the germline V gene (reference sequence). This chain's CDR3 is CASSLRDSNSPLHF. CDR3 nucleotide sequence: TGTGCCAGTAGTCTCCGGGACAGTAATTCACCCCTCCACTTT. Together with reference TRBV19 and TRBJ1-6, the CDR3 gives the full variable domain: DGGITQSPKYLFRKEGQNVTLSCEQNLNHDAMYWYRQDPGQGLRLIYYSQIVNDFQKGDIAEGYSVSREKKESFPLTVTSAQKNPTAFYLCASSLRDSNSPLHFGNGTRLTVT.

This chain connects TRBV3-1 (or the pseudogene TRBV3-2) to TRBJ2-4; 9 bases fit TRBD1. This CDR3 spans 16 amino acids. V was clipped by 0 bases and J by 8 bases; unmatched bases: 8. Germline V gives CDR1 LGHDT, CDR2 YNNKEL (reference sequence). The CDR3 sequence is CASSQDIGTGSDIQYF. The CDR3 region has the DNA TGTGCCAGCAGCCAAGATATCGGGACAGGGTCGGACATTCAGTACTTC.

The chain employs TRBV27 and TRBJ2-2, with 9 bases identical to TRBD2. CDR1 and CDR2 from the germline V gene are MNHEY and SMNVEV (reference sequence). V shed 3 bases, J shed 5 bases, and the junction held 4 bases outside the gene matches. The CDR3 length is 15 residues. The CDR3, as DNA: TGTGCCAGCAGTTTGGCTAGCGGGGCGACCGGGGAGCTGTTTTTT. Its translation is CASSLASGATGELFF.

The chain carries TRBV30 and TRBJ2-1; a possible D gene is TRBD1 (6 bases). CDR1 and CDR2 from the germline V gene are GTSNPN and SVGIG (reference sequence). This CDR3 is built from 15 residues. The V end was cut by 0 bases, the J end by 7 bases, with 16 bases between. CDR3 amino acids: CAWSVERGLRNEQFF. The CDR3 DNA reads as TGTGCCTGGAGTGTAGAAAGGGGGTTAAGGAATGAGCAGTTCTTC. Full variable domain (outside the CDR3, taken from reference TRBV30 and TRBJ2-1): SQTIHQWPATLVQPVGSPLSLECTVEGTSNPNLYWYRQAAGRGLQLLFYSVGIGQISSEVPQNLSASRPQDRQFILSSKKLLLSDSGFYLCAWSVERGLRNEQFFGPGTRLTVL.

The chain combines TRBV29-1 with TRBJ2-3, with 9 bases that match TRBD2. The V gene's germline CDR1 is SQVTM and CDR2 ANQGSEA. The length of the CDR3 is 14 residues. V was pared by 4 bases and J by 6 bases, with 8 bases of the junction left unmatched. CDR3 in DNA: TGCAGCGTTGCGGCTAGCGGGATGTTTGATACGCAGTATTTT. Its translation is CSVAASGMFDTQYF.

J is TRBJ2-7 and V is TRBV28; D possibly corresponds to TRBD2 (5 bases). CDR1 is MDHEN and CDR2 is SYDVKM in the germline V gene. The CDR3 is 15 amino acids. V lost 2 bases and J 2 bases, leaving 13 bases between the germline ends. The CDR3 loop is CASSLPPPRAYEQYF. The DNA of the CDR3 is TGTGCCAGCAGTTTACCCCCCCCGAGGGCCTACGAGCAGTACTTC.

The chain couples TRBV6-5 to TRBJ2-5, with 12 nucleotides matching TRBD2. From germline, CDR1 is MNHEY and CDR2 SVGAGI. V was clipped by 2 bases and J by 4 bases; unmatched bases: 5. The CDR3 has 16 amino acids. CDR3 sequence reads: CASSYNVLAGGETQYF. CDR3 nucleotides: TGTGCCAGCAGTTACAACGTACTAGCGGGGGGAGAGACCCAGTACTTC.

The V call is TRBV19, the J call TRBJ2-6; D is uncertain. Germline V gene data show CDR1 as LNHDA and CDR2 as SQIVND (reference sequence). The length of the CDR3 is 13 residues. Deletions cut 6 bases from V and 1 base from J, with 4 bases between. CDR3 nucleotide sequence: TGTGCCAGTAGCCAGTCTGGGGCCAACGTCCTGACTTTC. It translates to CASSQSGANVLTF.